The next 28 T cell receptor beta chains were all read from a single sample in a study of blood T cells in healthy people across ages. Primers used in a second PCR of roughly 6 to 11 cycles were a sample-barcoded 5' primer and a J-beta primer mix. TCRdb independently ran MiXCR on the 5' RACE reads; one entry per CDR3 protein. The table lists roughly 900,000 distinct CDR3 sequences, more than 25% of them singletons. Input material: blood. Receptors were obtained from an elderly woman in good health.

A few counts support this clonotype. The chain combines TRBV6-1 with TRBJ2-3, with TRBD1 matching over 10 bases. V dropped 2 bases and J dropped 4; count of bases not matched to a gene: 6. Germline V gene data show CDR1 as MNHNS and CDR2 as SASEGT. The CDR3 extends over 16 amino acids. Written as DNA, the CDR3 is TGTGCCAGCAGTGAACGGACAGGGGGTCTAGCAGATACGCAGTATTTT. It is translated as CASSERTGGLADTQYF.

This clonotype has ten or more counts. J is TRBJ2-3 and V is TRBV5-1, with D maybe TRBD2 (5 bases). The germline gives CDR1 SGHRS, CDR2 YFSETQ. Deletions cut 4 bases from V and 1 base from J, with 10 bases between. This CDR3 contains 14 residues. The CDR3 coding sequence is TGCGCCAGCAGCGAAGCGGTCGGCACAGATACGCAGTATTTT. Translating it yields CASSEAVGTDTQYF.

This clonotype was counted many times. CDR3 in amino acids: CASSLGGRGFQPQHF. The DNA of the CDR3 is TGTGCCAGCAGCCTAGGGGGCAGGGGGTTTCAGCCCCAGCATTTT. The rearrangement uses TRBV7-2 and TRBJ1-5, with 7 nucleotides matching TRBD1. Germline V gives CDR1 SGHTA, CDR2 FQGNSA. J lost 6 bases, V lost 5 bases, and 10 bases had no gene match. The CDR3 covers 15 residues. Using reference TRBV7-2 and TRBJ1-5 for the parts outside the CDR3, the full variable domain is GAGVSQSPSNKVTEKGKDVELRCDPISGHTALYWYRQSLGQGLEFLIYFQGNSAPDKSGLPSDRFSAERTGGSVSTLTIQRTQQEDSAVYLCASSLGGRGFQPQHFGDGTRLSIL.

The J gene is TRBJ2-2, the V gene TRBV12-3 or TRBV12-4; D is perhaps TRBD2 (5 bases). V lost 2 bases to trimming and J lost 4 bases, with 8 bases between them. The CDR3 spans 14 residues. The CDR3 sequence: CASSLRETTGELFF. The CDR3 coding sequence is TGTGCCAGCAGTTTACGGGAAACCACCGGGGAGCTGTTTTTT.

Note on this clonotype: A much larger clone differs by one base, so this may be a read error. The chain recombines TRBV5-1 with TRBJ2-1; D is possibly TRBD2 (6 bases). In germline, CDR1 is SGHRS, CDR2 YFSETQ. The CDR3 consists of 15 residues. The chain's CDR3 is CAGSQTSNPEHEQFF. DNA for the CDR3: TGCGCCGGCAGCCAAACTAGCAACCCGGAACATGAGCAGTTCTTC.

The table lists this clonotype with a few counts. A junction boundary mismatches the germline segment, possibly from a read error. The rearrangement joins TRBV20-1 to TRBJ1-2, with a weak D call TRBD1 (6 bases). The CDR3 consists of 11 residues. CDR1 and CDR2 from the germline V gene are DFQATT and SNEGSKA (reference sequence). The CDR3 DNA follows: TGCAGTTGTCAGGGGAACTATGGCCACACCTTC. Its protein product is CSCQGNYGHTF.

Notes on this clonotype: The junction shows a germline mismatch at one end, possibly a read error. The rearrangement uses TRBV7-2 and TRBJ1-6; the D is unclear. Per germline, CDR1 SGHTA and CDR2 FQGNSA. This CDR3 is 12 amino acids long. The CDR3 DNA is TGTGCTAGCAGCTTAACAGATTCACCCCTCCACTTT. Its translation: CASSLTDSPLHF.

Many counts were recorded for this clonotype. CDR3 DNA: TGCGCCAGCAGCCGTGGACAGGGGGCAGGGGAGACCCAGTACTTC. This gives the protein CASSRGQGAGETQYF. The rearrangement uses TRBV5-1 and TRBJ2-5; 11 bases map to TRBD1. The CDR3 extends over 15 amino acids. J gave up 5 bases and V 4 bases, and 7 bases lay outside the gene matches. Germline V CDR1 and CDR2: SGHRS, YFSETQ.

The sample holds a few counts of this clonotype. The V and J genes are TRBV18 and TRBJ1-2, with D unresolved. Germline V gene lookup returns CDR1 KGHSH and CDR2 LQKENI. The CDR3 length is 15 residues. V lost 3 bases, J lost 3 bases, and 14 bases lay in between. CDR3 protein: CASSPGPNGDYGYTF. CDR3 in DNA: TGTGCCAGCTCACCTGGGCCTAACGGGGACTATGGCTACACCTTC. The full variable domain, rest sourced from reference TRBV18 and TRBJ1-2, is NAGVMQNPRHLVRRRGQEARLRCSPMKGHSHVYWYRQLPEEGLKFMVYLQKENIIDESGMPKERFSAEFPKEGPSILRIQQVVRGDSAAYFCASSPGPNGDYGYTFGSGTRLTVV.

The chain combines TRBV4-3 with TRBJ1-1, with D perhaps TRBD1 (5 bases). Germline assignment: CDR1 LGHNA and CDR2 YSLEER. The CDR3 loop spans 17 amino acids. The V end lost 1 base, the J end lost 0 bases, and 15 bases lay between the germline ends. The DNA of the CDR3 is TGCGCCAGCAGCCAAGGAAGCGCGGCGGACATGAACACTGAAGCTTTCTTT. Its protein product is CASSQGSAADMNTEAFF.

As to this clonotype: A much bigger clone sits one base away, suggesting this may be a read error. The chain recombines TRBV5-7 with TRBJ2-7; either TRBD1 or TRBD2 may supply D (5 bases each). TRBV5-7 counts as an open reading frame of uncertain function. V gave up 10 bases and J gave up 11 bases, with 19 bases separating them. The CDR3 is made up of 11 amino acids. DNA for the CDR3: TGTGCCGGGACCCACCCGAGAGGGAAGTACTTC. This codes for CAGTHPRGKYF.

A word on this clonotype: With a much larger clone just one base away, this may be a read error. The chain recombines TRBV7-9 with TRBJ1-1; D is unclear. V lost 6 bases and J lost 4, with 12 bases in between. The germline gives CDR1 SEHNR, CDR2 FQNEAQ (reference sequence). The CDR3 has 13 amino acids. The CDR3 spells CASRSDGSTEAFF. The CDR3 DNA reads as TGTGCCAGCAGGTCCGACGGGAGCACTGAAGCTTTCTTT. Using reference TRBV7-9 and TRBJ1-1 for the parts outside the CDR3, the full variable domain is DTGVSQNPRHKITKRGQNVTFRCDPISEHNRLYWYRQTLGQGPEFLTYFQNEAQLEKSRLLSDRFSAERPKGSFSTLEIQRTEQGDSAMYLCASRSDGSTEAFFGQGTRLTVV.

This clonotype was detected a few times. This rearrangement joins TRBV6-1 to TRBJ2-7; the D gene is possibly TRBD2 (5 bases). Germline-derived CDR1 and CDR2 are MNHNS and SASEGT. The CDR3 is 12 residues long. V shed 2 bases and J shed 3 bases, with 5 bases lying between them. The CDR3 here is CASSERDYEQYF. The CDR3, as DNA: TGTGCCAGCAGTGAACGGGACTACGAGCAGTACTTC.

The rearrangement uses TRBV20-1 and TRBJ1-2, with D possibly TRBD1 on 5 matching bases. With 3 bases removed from V and 2 bases from J, the gap between germline ends came to 13 bases. The CDR3 consists of 14 residues. Germline V lookup: CDR1 DFQATT, CDR2 SNEGSKA (reference sequence). The CDR3 loop reads CSASRGAQNYGYTF. CDR3 DNA sequence: TGCAGTGCTAGTAGAGGGGCGCAGAACTATGGCTACACCTTC.

A word on this clonotype: Given a much more abundant clone one base away, this may be a read error. Since the CDR3 does not end with the conserved phenylalanine or tryptophan, this likely comes from a read error. This chain connects TRBV7-2 to TRBJ2-1; D call uncertain. The CDR3 length is 13 residues. Trimming cost V 3 bases and J 4 bases, with 7 bases left between them. CDR1 SGHTA and CDR2 FQGNSA come from the germline V gene. The CDR3: CASSFISYNEQFL. The DNA of the CDR3 is TGTGCCAGCAGCTTTATCAGTTACAATGAGCAGTTCCTC.

V gene TRBV30 combines with J gene TRBJ1-5, with D hard to call. Trimming shortened V by 3 bases and J by 0 bases, and 6 bases separated the two germline ends. CDR1 and CDR2 from the germline V gene are GTSNPN and SVGIG (reference sequence). CDR3 size: 13 residues. The CDR3 sequence: CAWSINSNQPQHF. DNA for the CDR3: TGTGCCTGGAGCATCAATAGCAATCAGCCCCAGCATTTT.

The chain carries TRBV11-2 and TRBJ2-7, with TRBD2 identical over 8 bases. CDR1 and CDR2 from the germline V gene are SGHAT and FQNNGV. The CDR3 length is 15 residues. V dropped 5 bases and J dropped 7; count of bases not matched to a gene: 13. The CDR3 protein is CASSVPGLVYNEQYF. The CDR3 DNA sequence: TGTGCCAGCAGCGTTCCGGGACTAGTCTACAATGAGCAGTACTTC.

This clonotype occurred many times. The rearrangement uses TRBV11-3 and TRBJ2-4; D possibly corresponds to TRBD1 (6 bases). The V end was cut by 0 bases, the J end by 7 bases, with 10 bases between. The germline V gene has CDR1 SGHNT and CDR2 YENEEA. This CDR3 region has 14 residues. The CDR3 nucleotides read TGTGCCAGCAGCTTAGACCCCAGGGGTAACATTCAGTACTTC. Translation: CASSLDPRGNIQYF.

J is TRBJ2-1 and V is TRBV6-5, with 9 bases lining up with TRBD1. The CDR3 consists of 14 residues. Germline V gene lookup returns CDR1 MNHEY and CDR2 SVGAGI. The V gene end was trimmed by 5 bases and the J gene end by 7 bases; junction bases not matched to a gene: 6. The DNA of the CDR3 is TGTGCCAGCAGTCCGGACAGGGGCCGGAATGAGCAGTTCTTC. Amino acid sequence: CASSPDRGRNEQFF.

In this sample, this clonotype turned up a few times. Since a much larger clone is just one base distant, this may be a read error. The rearrangement links TRBV27 to TRBJ2-1; no firm D call. CDR1 is MNHEY and CDR2 is SMNVEV in the germline V gene (reference sequence). The V end was cut by 6 bases, the J end by 7 bases, with 19 bases between. This CDR3 region has 15 residues. The CDR3 region is CASSLGRKPGNEQFF. DNA of the CDR3: TGTGCCAGCAGCCTTGGCCGGAAGCCCGGAAATGAGCAGTTCTTC.

Notes on this clonotype: A much larger clone lies one base from this, so it may be a read error. CDR3 in DNA: TGTACCAGCAGCTCCCGGGCGGGTGCGCAGTATTTT. Translation gives CTSSSRAGAQYF. J is TRBJ2-3 and V is TRBV7-2; tentatively, D is TRBD2 (5 bases). The CDR3 is 12 amino acids. The V and J ends lost 4 bases and 10 bases respectively, with 12 bases between them. Germline V lookup: CDR1 SGHTA, CDR2 FQGNSA.

A few counts support this clonotype. V usage is TRBV7-2 and J usage is TRBJ2-2, with a weak D call TRBD2 (7 bases). Germline loops: CDR1 SGHTA, CDR2 FQGNSA. Between the trimmed V and J ends, which lost 0 bases and 5 bases, there was a span of 10 bases. This CDR3 has 15 residues. CDR3 bases: TGTGCCAGCAGCTTAGCGGGGGGGCAGACCGGGGAGCTGTTTTTT. It codes for CASSLAGGQTGELFF.

As DNA, the CDR3 is TGTGCCAGCAGTTACGCGGGACAGCAAGTTTCACCCCTCCACTTT. Encoded protein: CASSYAGQQVSPLHF. The V call is TRBV6-5, the J call TRBJ1-6, with TRBD1 matching 7 bases. There are 15 residues in the CDR3. V trimming: 2 bases; J trimming: 9 bases; junction bases outside the gene matches: 7. Germline-derived CDR1 and CDR2 are MNHEY and SVGAGI.

This clonotype was seen repeatedly, ten times or more. This sequence joins TRBV20-1 and TRBJ2-5; a weak D match, TRBD2 (7 bases). The CDR3 totals 16 residues. Deletions cut 4 bases from V and 4 bases from J, with 22 bases between. Germline V gives CDR1 DFQATT, CDR2 SNEGSKA (reference sequence). The CDR3 DNA reads as TGCAGTGCTAACCCCTTGAAAGGGGGGGATCTAGAGACCCAGTACTTC. It yields the protein CSANPLKGGDLETQYF.

This clonotype was detected many times. CDR3 bases: TGTGCCACCAGTGGAAGCACAGATACGCAGTATTTT. It specifies CATSGSTDTQYF. V and J are TRBV24-1 and TRBJ2-3; D unresolved. Per the germline V gene, CDR1 is KGHDR and CDR2 is SFDVKD. Trimming shortened V by 5 bases and J by 0 bases, and 2 bases separated the two germline ends. The CDR3 length is 12 residues.

This clonotype was seen many times. The gene calls are TRBV3-1 and TRBJ2-1; weak D call: TRBD2 (5 bases). The CDR3 covers 14 residues. Germline V gene lookup returns CDR1 LGHDT and CDR2 YNNKEL (reference sequence). The V gene lost 1 base and the J gene lost 11 bases, with 15 bases spanning the gap. The chain's CDR3 is CASSQGLAESKQFF. The CDR3 DNA reads TGTGCCAGCAGCCAAGGCCTAGCTGAGTCAAAGCAGTTCTTC.

This clonotype was detected many times. The chain links TRBV20-1 to TRBJ1-2; possibly TRBD1 for D (6 bases). This CDR3 is 15 amino acids long. The germline CDR1 and CDR2 sequences are DFQATT and SNEGSKA (reference sequence). V shed 3 bases and J shed 6 bases, with 20 bases lying between them. DNA of the CDR3: TGCAGTGCTAGGAGAGACGGGGGCGGGACCCATGGCTACACCTTC. It is translated as CSARRDGGGTHGYTF.

This clonotype has ten or more counts. This chain links TRBV30 with TRBJ2-6, with TRBD1 matching 9 bases. J gave up 5 bases and V 3 bases, and 14 bases lay outside the gene matches. Germline CDR1 is GTSNPN and CDR2 is SVGIG (reference sequence). The CDR3 has 18 residues. In nucleotides, the CDR3 is TGTGCCTGGAGGGCTCCGGGACAGGGATCCCCCTGGGCCAACGTCCTGACTTTC. This sequence encodes CAWRAPGQGSPWANVLTF.